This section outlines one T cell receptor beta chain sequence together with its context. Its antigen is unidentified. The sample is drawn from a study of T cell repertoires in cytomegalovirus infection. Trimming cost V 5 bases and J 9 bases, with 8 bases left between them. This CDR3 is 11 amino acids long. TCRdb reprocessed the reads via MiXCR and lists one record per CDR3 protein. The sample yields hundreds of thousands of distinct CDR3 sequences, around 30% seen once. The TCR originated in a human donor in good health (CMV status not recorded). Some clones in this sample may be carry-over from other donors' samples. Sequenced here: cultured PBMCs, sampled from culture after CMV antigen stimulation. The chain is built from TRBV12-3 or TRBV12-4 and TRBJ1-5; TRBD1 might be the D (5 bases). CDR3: CASSPGGPQHF. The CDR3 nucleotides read TGTGCCAGCAGTCCCGGGGGGCCCCAGCATTTT.